This T cell receptor beta chain was recorded in a study of blood T cell repertoires in COVID-19. The wider study: Acute and convalescent COVID-19 specimens originated in the United States, Italy and Spain.

This CDR3 spans 15 amino acids. CDR1 is LNHDA, CDR2 SQIVND, per germline (reference sequence). Trimming at V came to 2 bases and at J to 6 bases, leaving 6 bases not matched to a gene. Under the authors' procedure: Amplified reference gene primers provided the basis for estimating nucleated cell counts. Using immunoSEQ multiplex PCR, the repertoire was profiled, and TCRdb retains in-frame clones only, with some absent. The D gene and trimming were derived from the DNA, and the V and J assignments and clone size from that table. The table lists some 90,000 clones, more than 80% of them singletons. By frequency in the sample, this clone is medium-sized.

This rearrangement joins TRBV19 to TRBJ2-2, with TRBD2 matching over 7 bases. This sequence originates from a woman aged 70-85 years with acute or convalescent COVID-19. The sequenced sample consisted of peripheral blood. The DNA of the CDR3 is TGTGCCAGTAGTATACCCCCAGGGAGGGCCGGGGAGCTGTTTTTT. Encoded protein: CASSIPPGRAGELFF.